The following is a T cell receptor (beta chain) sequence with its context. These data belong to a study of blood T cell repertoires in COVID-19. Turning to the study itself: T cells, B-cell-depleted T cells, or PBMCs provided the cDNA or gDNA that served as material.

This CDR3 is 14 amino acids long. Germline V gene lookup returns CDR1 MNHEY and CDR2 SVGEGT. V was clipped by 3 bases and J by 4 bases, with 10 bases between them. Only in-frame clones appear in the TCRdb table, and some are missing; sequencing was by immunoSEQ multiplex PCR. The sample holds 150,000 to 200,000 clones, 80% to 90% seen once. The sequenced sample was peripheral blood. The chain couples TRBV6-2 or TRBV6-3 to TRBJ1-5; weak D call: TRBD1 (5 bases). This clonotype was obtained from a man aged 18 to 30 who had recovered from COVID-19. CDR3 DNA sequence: TGTGCCAGCAGTTATGGGGGGATTAATCAGCCCCAGCATTTT. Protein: CASSYGGINQPQHF.